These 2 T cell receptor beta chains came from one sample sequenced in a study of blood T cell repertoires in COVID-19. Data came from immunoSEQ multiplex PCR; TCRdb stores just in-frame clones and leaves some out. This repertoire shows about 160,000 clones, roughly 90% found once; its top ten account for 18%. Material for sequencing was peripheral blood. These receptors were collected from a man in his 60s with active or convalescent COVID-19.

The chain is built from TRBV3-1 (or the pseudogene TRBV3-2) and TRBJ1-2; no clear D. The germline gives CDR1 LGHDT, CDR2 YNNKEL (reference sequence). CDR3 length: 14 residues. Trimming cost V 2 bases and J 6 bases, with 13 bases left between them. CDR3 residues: CASSQSMLLHGYTF. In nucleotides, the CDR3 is TGTGCCAGCAGCCAATCAATGCTACTCCATGGCTACACCTTC.

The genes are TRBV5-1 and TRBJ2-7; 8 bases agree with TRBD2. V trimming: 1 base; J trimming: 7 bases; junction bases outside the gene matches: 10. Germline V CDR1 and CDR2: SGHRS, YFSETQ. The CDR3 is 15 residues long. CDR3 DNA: TGCGCCAGCAGCTTGCTGATGAGCGGGAGAGGGGAGCAGTACTTC. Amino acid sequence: CASSLLMSGRGEQYF.